Below are 32 T cell receptor beta chains sequenced from a single sample in a study of blood T cell repertoires in COVID-19. The protocol was immunoSEQ multiplex PCR, while the TCRdb copy is restricted to in-frame clones and leaves out a portion. The data hold about 270,000 clones, with approximately 86% observed a single time. Sequenced material: peripheral blood. The receptors come from a woman aged 70-85 years with COVID-19, enrolled during active disease.

This chain uses TRBV24-1 with TRBJ2-3; 11 bases align to TRBD2. With V trimmed by 5 bases and J by 5 bases, 11 bases remained unmatched. The CDR3 totals 17 residues. Per germline, CDR1 KGHDR and CDR2 SFDVKD. The CDR3, as DNA: TGTGCCACCAGTGGCGGGCTAGCGGGGGGCCTCGGAGATACGCAGTATTTT. This gives the protein CATSGGLAGGLGDTQYF.

In DNA, the CDR3 is TGTGCCACCAGTGATTGGGACTGGGAAGAGACCCAGTACTTC. Its translation is CATSDWDWEETQYF. The chain joins TRBV24-1 to TRBJ2-5; a weak D match, TRBD2 (6 bases). Germline V gene sequence: CDR1 KGHDR, CDR2 SFDVKD. The CDR3 consists of 14 residues. Trimming removed 2 bases at V and 3 bases at J, with 9 bases between.

V and J are TRBV24-1 and TRBJ2-5; 8 nucleotides match TRBD1. After removal of 2 bases from V and 4 bases from J, the junction contained 11 bases not matched to a gene. CDR3 length: 17 amino acids. The germline gives CDR1 KGHDR, CDR2 SFDVKD. The CDR3 sequence: CATSDSHDRGGRETQYF. CDR3 in DNA: TGTGCCACCAGTGATTCCCATGACAGGGGAGGTCGAGAGACCCAGTACTTC.

This clone has only a few counts. The chain's CDR3 is CASSRRADDGYTF. DNA for the CDR3: TGTGCCAGCAGTCGGAGGGCTGACGATGGCTACACCTTC. The chain uses TRBV6-6 and TRBJ1-2; D call uncertain. V dropped 5 bases and J dropped 6 bases, with 13 bases sitting between them. Germline-derived CDR1 and CDR2 are MNHNY and SVGAGI (reference sequence). The CDR3 is 13 residues long.

The chain recombines TRBV6-5 with TRBJ1-2, with 12 bases aligning to TRBD1. Germline CDR1 is MNHEY and CDR2 is SVGAGI. The CDR3 totals 16 residues. J gave up 5 bases and V 2 bases, and 6 bases lay outside the gene matches. DNA for the CDR3: TGTGCCAGCAGTTACCATGGGACAGGGGGCCCGTATGGCTACACCTTC. This gives the protein CASSYHGTGGPYGYTF.

The table lists this clone with a count of one. The J gene is TRBJ1-5, the V gene TRBV27; tentative D call: TRBD1 (6 bases). Germline V gene lookup returns CDR1 MNHEY and CDR2 SMNVEV (reference sequence). V was clipped by 6 bases and J by 3 bases, with 15 bases between them. The CDR3 runs to 15 residues. CDR3 in DNA: TGTGCCAGCAGCAAACAGGGTGGTAACAATCAGCCCCAGCATTTT. Protein product: CASSKQGGNNQPQHF.

This chain links TRBV9 with TRBJ2-7; 9 bases are shared with TRBD1. The V segment lost 4 bases and the J segment 7 bases; nucleotides outside the gene matches: 6. The CDR3 extends over 13 amino acids. CDR1 SGDLS and CDR2 YYNGEE come from the germline V gene. CDR3 nucleotide sequence: TGTGCCAGCAGCCCCGGGACAGGGAGGGAGCAGTACTTC. Protein: CASSPGTGREQYF.

The CDR3 nucleotides are TGTGCCAGCAGTGTCCTCAATCAGCCCCAGCATTTT. Translating it yields CASSVLNQPQHF. This chain connects TRBV12-3 or TRBV12-4 to TRBJ1-5; D is uncertain. The CDR3 length is 12 residues. V lost 5 bases to trimming and J lost 3 bases, with 5 bases between them.

This chain links TRBV23-1 with TRBJ1-5; 8 positions agree with TRBD1. TRBV23-1 is an open reading frame, and its role is uncertain. Germline trimming cut 3 bases from V and 0 bases from J; bases unmatched to any gene: 19. This CDR3 spans 21 amino acids. The CDR3 DNA follows: TGCGCCAGCAGTCACCGGACAGGGAAAAGCGAGTTCGAACTTAGCAATCAGCCCCAGCATTTT. Translated: CASSHRTGKSEFELSNQPQHF.

V and J are TRBV11-3 and TRBJ2-1, with 8 bases aligning to TRBD2. Germline-derived CDR1 and CDR2 are SGHNT and YENEEA. CDR3 size: 14 residues. The trim removed 5 bases at V and 10 bases at J, leaving 10 bases unmatched. CDR3 protein: CASSQGLVGGEQFF. The CDR3 coding sequence is TGTGCCAGCAGCCAGGGACTAGTGGGCGGGGAGCAGTTCTTC.

The rearrangement joins TRBV3-1 (or the pseudogene TRBV3-2) to TRBJ2-7; D is possibly TRBD1 (6 bases). The CDR3 consists of 14 residues. V shed 4 bases and J shed 4 bases, with 14 bases lying between them. Germline assignment: CDR1 LGHDT and CDR2 YNNKEL (reference sequence). DNA of the CDR3: TGTGCCAGCAGCCTCCAGGGGACCCAATACGAGCAGTACTTC. Translation gives CASSLQGTQYEQYF.

V usage is TRBV18 and J usage is TRBJ2-1, with D perhaps TRBD1 (5 bases). V was pared by 0 bases and J by 5 bases, with 5 bases between. The CDR3 extends over 13 amino acids. CDR1 and CDR2 (germline): KGHSH, LQKENI. The CDR3 reads CASSPPRDNEQFF. The DNA for the CDR3 is TGTGCCAGCTCACCACCCAGGGACAATGAGCAGTTCTTC.

The chain employs TRBV12-3 or TRBV12-4 and TRBJ2-1, with 13 bases aligning to TRBD2. Unmatched junction bases numbered 7, after V lost 6 bases and J lost 14 bases. CDR3 length: 13 residues. The CDR3 DNA reads TGTGCCAGCAGCGCCGGACTAGCGGGGGAGGAGTTCTTC. Protein sequence: CASSAGLAGEEFF.

The V call is TRBV2, the J call TRBJ2-2, with TRBD2 matching 8 bases. This CDR3 contains 17 residues. The V gene's germline CDR1 is SNHLY and CDR2 FYNNEI. J gave up 4 bases and V 3 bases, and 10 bases lay outside the gene matches. Here the CDR3 reads CASSDKVAGTFTGELFF. Here the CDR3 DNA reads TGTGCCAGCAGTGATAAGGTAGCGGGGACCTTCACCGGGGAGCTGTTTTTT.

V gene TRBV5-1 combines with J gene TRBJ1-1, with D unclear. Germline CDR1 and CDR2: SGHRS and YFSETQ. The CDR3 is made up of 14 amino acids. With 1 base removed from V and 1 base from J, the gap between germline ends came to 8 bases. In DNA, the CDR3 is TGCGCCAGCAGCTTGTCCCGGGGGAACACTGAAGCTTTCTTT. Its protein is CASSLSRGNTEAFF.

The V gene is TRBV19, the J gene TRBJ1-2, with a tentative D call TRBD1 (6 bases). The CDR3 length is 14 residues. V lost 7 bases and J lost 1, with 13 bases in between. CDR1 and CDR2 from the germline V gene are LNHDA and SQIVND (reference sequence). The CDR3 DNA sequence: TGTGCCAGTACCCCTGTGGACAGTAACTATGGCTACACCTTC. It specifies CASTPVDSNYGYTF. Looking up the rest from reference TRBV19 and TRBJ1-2 gives the full variable domain: DGGITQSPKYLFRKEGQNVTLSCEQNLNHDAMYWYRQDPGQGLRLIYYSQIVNDFQKGDIAEGYSVSREKKESFPLTVTSAQKNPTAFYLCASTPVDSNYGYTFGSGTRLTVV.

V usage is TRBV7-9 and J usage is TRBJ1-3; D is ambiguous. The V gene lost 7 bases and the J gene lost 0 bases, with 7 bases spanning the gap. The CDR3 loop spans 13 amino acids. Germline CDR1 SEHNR, CDR2 FQNEAQ (reference sequence). CDR3 amino acids: CASKERSGNTIYF. CDR3 DNA sequence: TGTGCCAGCAAAGAGCGCTCTGGAAACACCATATATTTT. The variable domain in full, with the rest retrieved from reference TRBV7-9 and TRBJ1-3, is DTGVSQNPRHKITKRGQNVTFRCDPISEHNRLYWYRQTLGQGPEFLTYFQNEAQLEKSRLLSDRFSAERPKGSFSTLEIQRTEQGDSAMYLCASKERSGNTIYFGEGSWLTVV.

On this clone itself: The germline gene is not matched at one end of the junction; a read error may be the cause. The chain uses TRBV24-1 and TRBJ1-4; 9 bases map to TRBD1. This CDR3 spans 14 amino acids. Germline lookup yields CDR1 KGHDR and CDR2 SFDVKD. Here the CDR3 reads CATRDRGTYEKLFF. The CDR3 nucleotides read TGTGCCACCAGGGACAGGGGAACTTATGAAAAACTGTTTTTT.

The chain couples TRBV24-1 to TRBJ1-2; no reliable D call. The CDR3 runs 15 residues. The V gene lost 8 bases and the J gene lost 8 bases, with 23 bases spanning the gap. Germline CDR1 and CDR2: KGHDR and SFDVKD. Written as DNA, the CDR3 is TGTGCCACCACCTTAGGTCCGGGAATTTCAGGAGGCTACACCTTC. Protein: CATTLGPGISGGYTF.

The chain has TRBV7-2 and TRBJ1-1, with D unclear. There are 14 residues in the CDR3. The V and J ends lost 4 bases and 3 bases respectively, with 12 bases between them. Germline CDR1 and CDR2: SGHTA and FQGNSA. CDR3 protein: CASSWEGRDTEAFF. In nucleotides, the CDR3 is TGTGCCAGCAGCTGGGAGGGTCGGGACACTGAAGCTTTCTTT.

The chain couples TRBV28 to TRBJ1-5; D remains unclear. V lost 5 bases to trimming and J lost 9 bases, with 11 bases between them. Germline V CDR1 and CDR2: MDHEN, SYDVKM. This CDR3 region has 12 residues. DNA of the CDR3: TGTGCCAGCAGTCAAACGGCTAGGCCCCAGCATTTT. It translates to CASSQTARPQHF.

This chain links TRBV2 with TRBJ2-3, with D perhaps TRBD1 (6 bases). V was cut by 1 base and J by 4 bases, with 9 bases left in between. Germline CDR1 and CDR2: SNHLY and FYNNEI. CDR3 length equals 14 residues. Written as DNA, the CDR3 is TGTGCCAGCAGTGAAGACAGGGTTCCAGATACGCAGTATTTT. Encoded protein: CASSEDRVPDTQYF.

The rearrangement joins TRBV19 to TRBJ2-3; D is possibly TRBD2 (6 bases). Trimming shortened V by 2 bases and J by 4 bases, and 10 bases separated the two germline ends. Germline V CDR1 and CDR2: LNHDA, SQIVND (reference sequence). The CDR3 consists of 14 residues. The CDR3 coding sequence is TGTGCCAGTAGTATAAGGCGGGGATCAGATACGCAGTATTTT. This gives the protein CASSIRRGSDTQYF.

The chain has TRBV6-5 and TRBJ1-4; D gene uncertain. The ends were cut back, 7 bases at V and 5 bases at J, with 14 bases in the middle. There are 14 residues in the CDR3. CDR1 is MNHEY and CDR2 is SVGAGI in the germline V gene. The CDR3 DNA follows: TGTGCCAGCACCCTTGCGGGAAAGAATGAAAAACTGTTTTTT. Translation gives CASTLAGKNEKLFF.

V is TRBV15 and J is TRBJ1-1, with D maybe TRBD1 (5 bases). With 2 bases removed from V and 1 base from J, the gap between germline ends came to 11 bases. Looked up from germline, CDR1 is LNHNV and CDR2 is YYDKDF (reference sequence). The CDR3 is made up of 15 amino acids. The chain's CDR3 is CATSRPETGNTEAFF. The CDR3, as DNA: TGTGCCACCAGCAGACCCGAAACAGGGAACACTGAAGCTTTCTTT.

This clone was observed a handful of times. The V and J genes are TRBV5-6 and TRBJ1-2; 7 nucleotides line up with TRBD1. Per the germline V gene, CDR1 is SGHDT and CDR2 is YYEEEE. V shed 1 base, J shed 4 bases, and the junction held 4 bases outside the gene matches. This CDR3 comprises 14 residues. CDR3 in amino acids: CASSLTGAVYGYTF. The CDR3 DNA is TGTGCCAGCAGCTTGACAGGGGCGGTCTATGGCTACACCTTC.

V is TRBV21-1 and J is TRBJ2-7; TRBD2 reflects the table's D call only, with no check against the DNA. TRBV21-1 is an annotated pseudogene. CDR3 length: 13 amino acids. This CDR3 reads CASSKLPVYEQYF. The CDR3 nucleotides read TGTGCCAGCAGCAAACTACCCGTCTACGAGCAGTACTTC.

Remarks on this clone: The junction departs from germline at one end; a sequencing error may be responsible. The V call is TRBV5-1, the J call TRBJ2-7; D may be TRBD2 (6 bases). CDR3 length equals 14 residues. CDR1 is SGHRS, CDR2 YFSETQ, per germline. Here the CDR3 reads CASTPGGSSHEQYF. In DNA, the CDR3 is TGCGCCAGCACCCCTGGAGGGTCCTCCCACGAGCAGTACTTC.

This clone was recorded once. Other DNA sequences from this sample encode an identical CDR3 as well. The V gene is TRBV7-3, the J gene TRBJ1-1; D is unclear. CDR1 is SGHTA, CDR2 FQGTGA, per germline. This CDR3 has 13 residues. The V end lost 5 bases, the J end lost 0 bases, and 7 bases lay between the germline ends. CDR3 sequence reads: CASSSTVNTEAFF. CDR3 nucleotides: TGTGCCAGCAGCAGCACAGTGAACACTGAAGCTTTCTTT.

V usage is TRBV5-6 and J usage is TRBJ1-5; D gene ambiguous. V was shortened by 3 bases and J by 7 bases, with 11 bases between the two germline ends. CDR3 length equals 13 residues. Germline V lookup: CDR1 SGHDT, CDR2 YYEEEE. The CDR3 is CASSSGPRQPQHF. The CDR3 nucleotides are TGTGCCAGCAGCTCAGGTCCCAGGCAGCCCCAGCATTTT.

This chain uses TRBV7-9 with TRBJ2-1; D gene unclear. Trimming took 5 bases from V and 7 from J, leaving 9 bases between them. Germline lookup yields CDR1 SEHNR and CDR2 FQNEAQ (reference sequence). CDR3 length: 12 residues. DNA for the CDR3: TGTGCCAGCAGCCCTATATTTAATGAGCAGTTCTTC. Its protein product is CASSPIFNEQFF.

The chain joins TRBV6-5 to TRBJ1-2, with D perhaps matching TRBD1 (6 bases). This CDR3 is 13 amino acids long. V was trimmed by 6 bases and J by 6 bases, leaving 14 bases between them. The germline gives CDR1 MNHEY, CDR2 SVGAGI. The CDR3 region is CASRDRSEDGYTF. CDR3 in DNA: TGTGCCAGCAGAGACAGGTCTGAGGATGGCTACACCTTC.